This T cell receptor beta chain was documented in a study of identical twins. This CDR3 has 12 amino acids. V lost 7 bases and J lost 6; bases outside the gene matches: 6. Template switching added a universal primer site, and cDNA bore unique molecular identifiers. TCRdb recomputed calls from the 5' RACE reads with MiXCR, one row per CDR3 protein. The table records some 570,000 distinct CDR3 sequences, more than 20% of them present only once. Healthy Caucasians were all of the donors. These same data were also listed under a study on yellow fever vaccine responses in identical twins.

The TCR sequence derives from a woman aged 18-29 years in good health. The sample was CD4+ T cells sorted from blood. The chain is built from TRBV12-3 or TRBV12-4 and TRBJ2-7; 7 nucleotides match TRBD2. CDR3 coding DNA: TGTGCCAGCACGGCGGGAGCCGCCGAGCAGTACTTC. It specifies CASTAGAAEQYF.